This is a list of T cell receptor beta chains from one sample in a study of memory CD4+ T cells and cytomegalovirus serostatus. Produced via immunoSEQ multiplex PCR; TCRdb's table is partial and in-frame only. The sample records more than 50,000 clones, about 73% being singletons. The specimen sequenced was memory CD4+ T cells from blood. The receptors were gathered from an adult in good health and CMV-seronegative. The CDR3 runs from the conserved cysteine through the conserved F or W. D genes are given only for firm matches. Some rows have no size entry. The others give once, few or many, or a class for an expanded clone.

v_gene	j_gene	abundance	d_gene	CDR3aa	CDR3nt
TRBV19	TRBJ1-2	NA	NA	CASKPSVGGYTF	TGTGCCAGCAAACCATCCGTCGGGGGCTACACCTTC
TRBV5-6	TRBJ2-7	NA	TRBD1	CASSPQGPYEQYF	TGTGCCAGCAGCCCACAGGGGCCCTACGAGCAGTACTTC
TRBV11-3	TRBJ2-7	NA	NA	CASSLERGPGNYEQYF	TGTGCCAGCAGCTTAGAAAGGGGCCCAGGCAACTACGAGCAGTACTTC
TRBV5-1	TRBJ1-1	NA	NA	CASSTGRNPEAFF	TGCGCCAGCAGCACCGGGAGGAACCCTGAAGCTTTCTTT
TRBV6-1	TRBJ1-5	NA	NA	CASRQGTQPQHF	TGTGCCAGCAGGCAGGGGACTCAGCCCCAGCATTTT
TRBV5-5	TRBJ1-2	NA	NA	CASSLANLYGYTF	TGTGCCAGCAGCTTGGCTAATCTCTATGGCTACACCTTC
TRBV7-6	TRBJ1-2	once	NA	CASSLPGRGGYTF	TGTGCCAGCAGCTTACCGGGGCGGGGTGGCTACACCTTC
TRBV6-6	TRBJ1-1	NA	NA	CASSLYPSLNTEAFF	TGTGCCAGCAGCCTATATCCCTCCTTGAACACTGAAGCTTTCTTT
TRBV6-1	TRBJ1-2	NA	NA	CASPTEAEAVVGYTF	TGTGCCAGCCCGACGGAGGCAGAAGCAGTGGTTGGCTACACCTTC
TRBV29-1	TRBJ1-1	few	NA	CSVGLNTEAFF	TGCAGCGTTGGCCTGAACACTGAAGCTTTCTTT
TRBV27	TRBJ1-2	once	NA	CASREGYYGYTF	TGTGCCAGCAGGGAGGGTTACTATGGCTACACCTTC
TRBV5-5	TRBJ2-5	NA	NA	CASTFAARRTQETQYF	TGTGCCAGCACCTTCGCGGCTCGGCGAACTCAAGAGACCCAGTACTTC
TRBV2	TRBJ1-4	NA	NA	CASSEGVMNEKLFF	TGTGCCAGCAGTGAGGGGGTGATGAATGAAAAACTGTTTTTT
TRBV7-2	TRBJ1-2	once	TRBD1	CASSLVPQGIYGYTF	TGTGCCAGCAGCTTAGTCCCACAGGGGATCTATGGCTACACCTTC
TRBV6-1	TRBJ2-7	NA	TRBD1	CASSDRGPRMYEQYF	TGTGCCAGCTCAGACAGGGGGCCAAGGATGTACGAGCAGTACTTC
TRBV7-9	TRBJ1-1	NA	TRBD1	CASSSYRGKNTEAFF	TGTGCCAGCAGCTCGTACAGGGGAAAGAACACTGAAGCTTTCTTT
TRBV5-1	TRBJ2-7	NA	NA	CASSEYGGASPYEQYF	TGCGCCAGCAGCGAATACGGGGGTGCTTCTCCCTACGAGCAGTACTTC
TRBV18	TRBJ2-1	NA	NA	CASSASRGSSYNEQFF	TGTGCCAGCTCCGCCTCCCGGGGGAGTTCCTACAATGAGCAGTTCTTC
TRBV29-1	TRBJ1-4	NA	TRBD1	CSVALTGGENEKLFF	TGCAGCGTTGCACTCACAGGGGGCGAGAATGAAAAACTGTTTTTT
TRBV30	TRBJ2-7	medium-sized	TRBD1	CAWSRGQGGPGGYEQYF	TGTGCCTGGAGTCGGGGACAGGGAGGTCCGGGAGGCTACGAGCAGTACTTC
TRBV6-1	TRBJ2-2	NA	TRBD2	CASTGEGSFTGELFF	TGTGCCAGCACCGGGGAGGGCAGCTTCACCGGGGAGCTGTTTTTT
TRBV4-2	TRBJ2-3	NA	TRBD2	CASSQGTSGESDTQYF	TGTGCCAGCAGCCAGGGGACTAGCGGGGAATCAGATACGCAGTATTTT
TRBV5-1	TRBJ2-7	NA	NA	CASSFNRAYEQYF	TGCGCCAGCAGTTTCAACAGGGCGTACGAGCAGTACTTC
TRBV6-6	TRBJ2-1	few	NA	CASSPPPPNNEQFF	TGTGCCAGCAGTCCCCCGCCGCCAAACAATGAGCAGTTCTTC
TRBV7-7	TRBJ2-1	once	NA	CASSSDPLGEQFF	TGTGCCAGCAGCTCAGACCCCTTGGGTGAGCAGTTCTTC
TRBV13	TRBJ1-2	few	TRBD1	CASSPKYRGLPGGYTF	TGTGCCAGCAGCCCAAAATACAGGGGATTGCCGGGTGGCTACACCTTC
TRBV10-3	TRBJ1-5	NA	TRBD1	CAIQRGTGQPQHF	TGTGCCATTCAGAGGGGGACAGGGCAGCCCCAGCATTTT
TRBV29-1	TRBJ2-5	NA	NA	CSVATTEGETQYF	TGCAGCGTAGCCACTACCGAGGGAGAGACCCAGTACTTC
TRBV4-2	TRBJ1-2	few	NA	CASSQMFSYGYTF	TGTGCCAGCAGCCAAATGTTCAGCTATGGCTACACCTTC
TRBV4-2	TRBJ2-7	NA	TRBD1	CASSQDTGAYEQYF	TGTGCCAGCAGCCAAGATACAGGGGCCTACGAGCAGTACTTC
TRBV13	TRBJ2-3	NA	NA	CASSTTDTQYF	TGTGCCAGCAGTACGACAGATACGCAGTATTTT
TRBV15	TRBJ2-1	few	TRBD1	CATSTRQGSYNEQFF	TGTGCCACCAGCACCCGACAGGGCTCCTACAATGAGCAGTTCTTC
TRBV7-9	TRBJ1-4	NA	TRBD1	CASSLTGGNEKLFF	TGTGCCAGCAGTTTGACAGGGGGGAATGAAAAACTGTTTTTT
TRBV6-1	TRBJ2-7	NA	NA	CASSIGAQSTYEQYF	TGTGCCAGCAGTATAGGCGCACAGTCCACCTACGAGCAGTACTTC
TRBV27	TRBJ2-7	NA	NA	CASSFGSHVAEQYF	TGTGCCAGCAGTTTTGGCTCACACGTGGCGGAGCAGTACTTC
TRBV6-5	TRBJ2-1	NA	NA	CASSYSRNWEQFF	TGTGCCAGCAGTTACTCTCGGAATTGGGAGCAGTTCTTC
TRBV15	TRBJ1-4	NA	NA	CATSRGPNEKLFF	TGTGCCACCAGCAGGGGGCCCAATGAAAAACTGTTTTTT
TRBV6-6	TRBJ1-2	NA	NA	CASSYSQLEVYGYTF	TGTGCCAGCAGTTACTCGCAACTGGAGGTCTATGGCTACACCTTC
TRBV7-2	TRBJ1-5	NA	TRBD1	CASNPTGGNQPQHF	TGTGCCAGCAACCCGACAGGGGGGAATCAGCCCCAGCATTTT
TRBV19	TRBJ1-5	NA	NA	CASRWGQSNQPQHF	TGTGCCAGTAGATGGGGGCAGAGCAATCAGCCCCAGCATTTT